This T cell receptor (beta chain) was sequenced during a study of blood T cell repertoires in COVID-19. About the research overall: The United States, Italy and Spain were the sources of the acute and convalescent COVID-19 samples. Sources were T cells, B-cell-depleted T cells, or PBMCs; the material itself was cDNA or gDNA.

This clone has just one count. Original methodology: By means of reference gene primer amplification, nucleated cell counts were estimated. Data came from immunoSEQ multiplex PCR; TCRdb stores just in-frame clones and leaves some out. V and J calls and clone size are those listed in that table; D and trimming were worked out from the DNA. The sample yields 350,000 to 450,000 clones, 85% seen once. V shed 3 bases and J 9 bases; nucleotides not matched to a gene: 9. The CDR3 extends over 14 amino acids. CDR1 and CDR2 (germline): SGHVS, FQNEAQ. The source is a woman younger than 30 with acute or convalescent COVID-19. The chain links TRBV7-8 to TRBJ1-1, with TRBD1 matching 8 bases. The sequencing input was peripheral blood. For the CDR3, the DNA is TGTGCCAGCAGCTTCCCCGGACAGGGAGATAAAGCTTTCTTT. It specifies CASSFPGQGDKAFF. The complete variable domain, with remaining parts taken from reference TRBV7-8 and TRBJ1-1, reads GAGVSQSPRYKVAKRGQDVALRCDPISGHVSLFWYQQALGQGPEFLTYFQNEAQLDKSGLPSDRFFAERPEGSVSTLKIQRTQQEDSAVYLCASSFPGQGDKAFFGQGTRLTVV.